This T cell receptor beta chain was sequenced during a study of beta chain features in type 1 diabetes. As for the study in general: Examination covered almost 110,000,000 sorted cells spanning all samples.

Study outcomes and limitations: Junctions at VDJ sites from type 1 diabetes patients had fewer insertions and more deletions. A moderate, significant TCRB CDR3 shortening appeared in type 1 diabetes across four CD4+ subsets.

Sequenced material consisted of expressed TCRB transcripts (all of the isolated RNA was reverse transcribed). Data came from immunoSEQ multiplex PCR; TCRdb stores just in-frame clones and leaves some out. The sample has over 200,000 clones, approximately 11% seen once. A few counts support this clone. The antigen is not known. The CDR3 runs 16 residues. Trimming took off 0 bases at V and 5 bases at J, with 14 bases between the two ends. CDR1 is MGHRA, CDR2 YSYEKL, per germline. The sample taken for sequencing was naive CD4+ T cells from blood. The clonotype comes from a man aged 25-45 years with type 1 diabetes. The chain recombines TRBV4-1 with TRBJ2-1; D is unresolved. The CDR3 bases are TGCGCCAGCAGCCAAGATAAGTCTAGTTTAAACAATGAGCAGTTCTTC. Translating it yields CASSQDKSSLNNEQFF.